The 15 T cell receptor beta chains presented below share a single source sample, sequenced in a study of blood T cells in healthy people across ages. Primed by a sample-barcoded 5' primer and a J-beta primer mix, a second PCR proceeded for 7 to 11 cycles. TCRdb independently ran MiXCR on the 5' RACE reads; one entry per CDR3 protein. Of about 580,000 distinct CDR3 sequences in the sample, around half were seen once. Sequencing was done on a sample of blood. Source of these receptors: an elderly man in good health.

The rearrangement joins TRBV7-2 to TRBJ2-1; TRBD2 agrees at 13 bases. Losses at the gene ends were 4 bases for V and 7 bases for J; bases not matched to a gene: 13. This CDR3 has 18 residues. Germline assignment: CDR1 SGHTA and CDR2 FQGNSA. CDR3 DNA: TGTGCCAGCAGCTCCCCCTCGGGAGGACTAGCGGGAGAGAATGAGCAGTTCTTC. Its translation: CASSSPSGGLAGENEQFF. The full variable domain, in which reference TRBV7-2 and TRBJ2-1 provide the parts outside the CDR3, is GAGVSQSPSNKVTEKGKDVELRCDPISGHTALYWYRQSLGQGLEFLIYFQGNSAPDKSGLPSDRFSAERTGGSVSTLTIQRTQQEDSAVYLCASSSPSGGLAGENEQFFGPGTRLTVL.

The genes are TRBV29-1 and TRBJ2-7; 7 bases are shared with TRBD1. The J segment lost 5 bases and the V segment lost 6 bases, leaving 10 bases of the junction unmatched. The CDR3 has 13 residues. Germline-derived CDR1 and CDR2 are SQVTM and ANQGSEA. The CDR3 sequence is CSVLDGQAHEQYF. Written as DNA, the CDR3 is TGCAGCGTACTAGACGGACAGGCCCACGAGCAGTACTTC.

This clonotype has a handful of counts. This chain uses TRBV2 with TRBJ2-7; D remains unclear. This CDR3 has 11 amino acids. V was cut by 6 bases and J by 4 bases, with 7 bases left in between. Germline assignment: CDR1 SNHLY and CDR2 FYNNEI. The CDR3 here is CASRATYEQYF. CDR3 DNA: TGTGCCAGCAGGGCCACATACGAGCAGTACTTC.

This clonotype came up many times. J is TRBJ2-7 and V is TRBV6-5; D may correspond to TRBD1 or TRBD2 (6 bases each). The CDR3 length is 14 residues. Trimming removed 7 bases from V and 3 bases from J, with 16 bases in between. Germline V gene lookup returns CDR1 MNHEY and CDR2 SVGAGI. The CDR3 nucleotides are TGTGCCAGCAATGCCCCGGGGGCAGACTACGAGCAGTACTTC. It codes for CASNAPGADYEQYF.

This clonotype was observed a handful of times. This sequence joins TRBV10-3 and TRBJ2-7; no reliable D call. V was pared by 4 bases and J by 0 bases, with 7 bases between. Germline assignment: CDR1 ENHRY and CDR2 SYGVKD. The CDR3 is 13 residues long. The CDR3 protein is CAISAQSSYEQYF. In nucleotides, the CDR3 is TGTGCCATCAGTGCACAGAGCTCCTACGAGCAGTACTTC.

As to this clonotype: A junction end diverges from the germline sequence, so it may reflect a read error. The chain carries TRBV15 and TRBJ2-5; the D gene is possibly TRBD1 (6 bases). TRBJ2-7 matches the DNA end more closely, so the J call is doubtful. Germline loops: CDR1 LNHNV, CDR2 YYDKDF (reference sequence). The CDR3 totals 15 residues. The CDR3 DNA reads TGTACCACCAGCAGAGCAGGGTACCAGGGGTACGAGCAGTACTTC. The encoded protein is CTTSRAGYQGYEQYF.

The V gene is TRBV20-1, the J gene TRBJ1-4; TRBD1 might be the D (5 bases). The CDR3 totals 14 residues. The V and J ends lost 5 bases and 6 bases respectively, with 16 bases between them. Germline V gene data show CDR1 as DFQATT and CDR2 as SNEGSKA (reference sequence). CDR3 bases: TGCAGTGCTCTCCGGGACTTTGGGGATGAAAAACTGTTTTTT. It codes for CSALRDFGDEKLFF.

The rearrangement uses TRBV6-1 and TRBJ2-1; 10 bases agree with TRBD2. The CDR3 covers 14 residues. The junction had 8 bases not matched to a gene; V was cut back by 7 bases and J by 8 bases. CDR1 MNHNS and CDR2 SASEGT come from the germline V gene. DNA of the CDR3: TGTGCCAGCAAGAGGCTAGCGGGAGAGGATGAGCAGTTCTTC. This encodes CASKRLAGEDEQFF.

This clonotype showed up just a few times. The V call is TRBV25-1, the J call TRBJ2-7; 7 nucleotides agree with TRBD1. CDR1 and CDR2 (germline): MGHDK, SYGVNS. V dropped 1 base and J dropped 2; count of bases not matched to a gene: 11. The CDR3 runs to 17 residues. CDR3 nucleotides: TGTGCCAGCAGTGAATTTAGGGAACAGGGGAGACCCTACGAGCAGTACTTC. Protein: CASSEFREQGRPYEQYF.

As regards this clonotype: This may be a read error, as it is one base from a much larger clone. The V call is TRBV6-5, the J call TRBJ2-7; TRBD2 is a possible D gene (6 bases). CDR3 length: 15 residues. The germline V and J ends were trimmed by 5 bases and 0 bases, with 14 bases remaining between them. The germline CDR1 and CDR2 sequences are MNHEY and SVGAGI. The CDR3 here is CASSGGSRHSYEQYF. The CDR3 DNA sequence: TGTGCCAGCAGTGGAGGGTCACGGCACTCCTACGAGCAGTACTTC.

The chain employs TRBV3-1 and TRBJ2-4, with D possibly being TRBD1 (5 bases). This CDR3 is 17 amino acids long. V was pared by 4 bases and J by 6 bases, with 22 bases between. The germline gives CDR1 LGHDT, CDR2 YNNKEL (reference sequence). The CDR3: CASSPKERTLAGNIQYF. As DNA, the CDR3 is TGTGCCAGCAGCCCCAAGGAACGGACACTCGCCGGAAACATTCAGTACTTC.

V is TRBV5-1 and J is TRBJ1-2; D remains unclear. Germline V gene sequence: CDR1 SGHRS, CDR2 YFSETQ. V shed 1 base and J shed 4 bases, with 8 bases lying between them. The CDR3 is 13 residues long. CDR3 in DNA: TGCGCCAGCAGCTTGACACAGCTCTATGGCTACACCTTC. This encodes CASSLTQLYGYTF.

This clonotype has a handful of counts. The rearrangement links TRBV5-1 to TRBJ2-1; 9 positions match TRBD2. This CDR3 contains 17 residues. Germline CDR1 is SGHRS and CDR2 is YFSETQ. Losses at the gene ends were 0 bases for V and 7 bases for J; bases not matched to a gene: 11. CDR3 nucleotide sequence: TGCGCCAGCAGCTTGGGGGTCCTAGCGGGGAAGGGGAATGAGCAGTTCTTC. It translates to CASSLGVLAGKGNEQFF.

The rearrangement links TRBV12-3 or TRBV12-4 to TRBJ2-5; D is ambiguous. The CDR3 sequence is 14 residues long. Between the trimmed V and J ends, which lost 2 bases and 2 bases, there was a span of 9 bases. The CDR3 is CASSLFATQETQYF. In DNA form, the CDR3 reads TGTGCCAGCAGTTTATTCGCCACACAAGAGACCCAGTACTTC.

This clonotype has only a few counts. The chain is built from TRBV20-1 and TRBJ2-1, with D tentatively TRBD1 or TRBD2 (7 bases each). Germline V gene sequence: CDR1 DFQATT, CDR2 SNEGSKA (reference sequence). The CDR3 consists of 14 residues. V lost 6 bases, J lost 0 bases, and 12 bases lay in between. CDR3 nucleotides: TGCAGTGCAAGCGGGACAGACTCCTACAATGAGCAGTTCTTC. Its protein product is CSASGTDSYNEQFF.